Listed below are T cell receptor beta chains from one sample, sequenced in a study of long-term antiretroviral therapy in people with HIV. The method was immunoSEQ multiplex PCR; TCRdb's version includes in-frame clones alone and lacks a portion of them. The sample has around 20,000 clones; about nine tenths are singletons. Sequenced material: unsorted PBMCs, taken 3 years after starting antiretroviral therapy. Every receptor here comes from a man aged 45-60 years with HIV. Each CDR3 is given with its conserved first and last residue. D genes are given only for firm matches. The size entry is marked missing in some rows and otherwise reads once, few, many or a size class.

J: TRBJ1-4; V: TRBV10-1; D: .; size: few; DNA: TGCGCCAGCAGTGGAAGAGAGGAGGTTGATGAAAAACTGTTTTTT; CDR3: CASSGREEVDEKLFF
J: TRBJ2-7; V: TRBV15; D: .; size: .; DNA: TGTGCCACCAGCAGAGAAGGCGAACTCTCCTACGAGCAGTACTTC; CDR3: CATSREGELSYEQYF
J: TRBJ2-3; V: TRBV7-3; D: .; size: .; DNA: TGTGCCAGCAGCTCCGAGGGGGCGCAGTATTTT; CDR3: CASSSEGAQYF
J: TRBJ1-6; V: TRBV18; D: TRBD1; size: .; DNA: TGTGCCAGCTCACCGCCGCACAGGGGAATTCCCTCACCCCTCCACTTT; CDR3: CASSPPHRGIPSPLHF
J: TRBJ2-7; V: TRBV2; D: TRBD2; size: .; DNA: TGTGCCAGCAGTTGGGGCGGGGGCGAGCAGTACTTC; CDR3: CASSWGGGEQYF
J: TRBJ2-7; V: TRBV7-6; D: .; size: .; DNA: TGTGCCAGCAGCTCGGGATCTGACGGCGAGCAGTACTTC; CDR3: CASSSGSDGEQYF
J: TRBJ2-4; V: TRBV2; D: .; size: .; DNA: TGTGCCAGCAGTGCGGGCCTAGCCAAAAACATTCAGTACTTC; CDR3: CASSAGLAKNIQYF
J: TRBJ2-1; V: TRBV10-1; D: TRBD2; size: .; DNA: TGCGCCAGCAGTAGAACTAGCGGGGAGAATGAGCAGTTCTTC; CDR3: CASSRTSGENEQFF
J: TRBJ2-3; V: TRBV4-3; D: .; size: .; DNA: TGCGCCAGCAGCCAAGGGTGGGGCCTTCGCACAGATACGCAGTATTTT; CDR3: CASSQGWGLRTDTQYF
J: TRBJ2-3; V: TRBV29-1; D: TRBD1; size: .; DNA: TGCAGCGTACGACAGGGGCCTAGCACAGATACGCAGTATTTT; CDR3: CSVRQGPSTDTQYF
J: TRBJ2-3; V: TRBV4-1; D: TRBD2; size: large; DNA: TGCGCCAGCAGCCAAGGAGTGATAGCGGGGGGATCGGATACGCAGTATTTT; CDR3: CASSQGVIAGGSDTQYF
J: TRBJ2-3; V: TRBV5-6; D: .; size: .; DNA: TGTGCCAGCAGCGCCGACCCGAAAGATACGCAGTATTTT; CDR3: CASSADPKDTQYF
J: TRBJ1-1; V: TRBV30; D: TRBD1; size: .; DNA: TGTGCCTGGTCGACAGGGAATAGTGCTGAAGCTTTCTTT; CDR3: CAWSTGNSAEAFF
J: TRBJ2-1; V: TRBV6-1; D: .; size: .; DNA: TGTGCCAGCAGCCTTTTGATCAATGAGCAGTTCTTC; CDR3: CASSLLINEQFF
J: TRBJ1-2; V: TRBV30; D: .; size: .; DNA: TGTGCCTGGAGACTCGGACCCGAGGGTGGCTACACCTTC; CDR3: CAWRLGPEGGYTF
J: TRBJ2-7; V: TRBV10-1; D: .; size: once; DNA: TGCGCCAGCAGTGAGTCGGATCTGGCCGCCTACGAGCAGTACTTC; CDR3: CASSESDLAAYEQYF
J: TRBJ2-3; V: TRBV10-2; D: .; size: once; DNA: TGCGCCAGCAGTGAGGGCCCGGCGTGGGATACGCAGTATTTT; CDR3: CASSEGPAWDTQYF
J: TRBJ2-7; V: TRBV6-1; D: TRBD1; size: .; DNA: TGTGCCAGCAGTGAAGGACAGGGGGTCTCCTACGAGCAGTACTTC; CDR3: CASSEGQGVSYEQYF
J: TRBJ2-7; V: TRBV10-3; D: .; size: .; DNA: TGTGCCGCCGGGGCAGACTCCTACGAGCAGTACTTC; CDR3: CAAGADSYEQYF
J: TRBJ1-2; V: TRBV5-1; D: .; size: .; DNA: TGCGCCAGCAGCTTGGCCATGCAGGATTGGGGCTATGGCTACACCTTC; CDR3: CASSLAMQDWGYGYTF
J: TRBJ2-1; V: TRBV5-8; D: .; size: .; DNA: TGTGCCAGCAGCCTGGTCCCGGGGAGGAATGAGCAGTTCTTC; CDR3: CASSLVPGRNEQFF
J: TRBJ2-5; V: TRBV7-9; D: TRBD2; size: once; DNA: TGTGCCAGCAGCTTCGACGGGGGGATTGGGGAGACCCAGTACTTC; CDR3: CASSFDGGIGETQYF
J: TRBJ2-1; V: TRBV13; D: TRBD1; size: .; DNA: TGTGCCAGCAGTCGAACAGGGGGCGGTGAGCAGTTCTTC; CDR3: CASSRTGGGEQFF
J: TRBJ1-5; V: TRBV6-5; D: .; size: .; DNA: TGTGCCAGCAGTCCCGACGAGGGCCGGTCCCAGCATTTT; CDR3: CASSPDEGRSQHF
J: TRBJ2-7; V: TRBV5-1; D: TRBD1; size: .; DNA: TGCGCCAGCAGCTTACCGGGACAGGGACAGCAGTACTTC; CDR3: CASSLPGQGQQYF
J: TRBJ1-1; V: TRBV10-1; D: .; size: .; DNA: TGCGCCAGCAGTCGGGGAAGTGCTGAAGCTTTCTTT; CDR3: CASSRGSAEAFF
J: TRBJ1-2; V: TRBV19; D: .; size: .; DNA: TGTGCCAGTACAGCACAGACTCTCAACTGGGGCTACACCTTC; CDR3: CASTAQTLNWGYTF
J: TRBJ1-5; V: TRBV10-3; D: .; size: .; DNA: TGTGCCATCAGTGAGTCAGGGGATAGCAATCAGCCCCAGCATTTT; CDR3: CAISESGDSNQPQHF
J: TRBJ1-3; V: TRBV19; D: .; size: .; DNA: TGTGCCAGCCGACCGGGGATCACTGGAAACACCATATATTTT; CDR3: CASRPGITGNTIYF
J: TRBJ1-5; V: TRBV6-1; D: .; size: .; DNA: TGTGCCAGCAGTGTTTTCAGGGTGGGCAATCAGCCCCAGCATTTT; CDR3: CASSVFRVGNQPQHF
J: TRBJ1-2; V: TRBV9; D: .; size: .; DNA: TGTGCCAGCAGCGCCGGCTATGGCTACACCTTC; CDR3: CASSAGYGYTF
J: TRBJ2-3; V: TRBV7-2; D: TRBD2; size: .; DNA: TGTGCCAGCAGCCTAGCGGGACGCCACACAGATACGCAGTATTTT; CDR3: CASSLAGRHTDTQYF
J: TRBJ2-7; V: TRBV5-4; D: TRBD2; size: .; DNA: TGTGCCAGCAGCTTACCGGGACTAGCAACGGAGCAGTACTTC; CDR3: CASSLPGLATEQYF
J: TRBJ2-1; V: TRBV10-1; D: TRBD2; size: .; DNA: TGCGCCAGCAGTGAGGGGGGGCTAGCGGGGGTCAATGAGCAGTTCTTC; CDR3: CASSEGGLAGVNEQFF
J: TRBJ2-2; V: TRBV4-2; D: TRBD1; size: .; DNA: TGTGCCAGCAGCTACCTGACAGGGCCGAACACCGGGGAGCTGTTTTTT; CDR3: CASSYLTGPNTGELFF
J: TRBJ2-7; V: TRBV5-6; D: .; size: .; DNA: TGTGCCAGCAGCCGGGGGACAGACTACGAGCAGTACTTC; CDR3: CASSRGTDYEQYF